This TCR beta chain was recovered during a study of a mutant IDH1 vaccine in newly diagnosed glioma. Study overall: Vaccinations were initiated 4-6 weeks following radiotherapy alone, or were given together with temozolomide cycles. Radiotherapy, temozolomide, or both had been given previously, and both were given to most. Treated patients, roughly 62% male and roughly 40% female, averaged about 40 years of age.

Worth noting for this clone: Its antigen is undetermined.

TCRdb's copy holds only in-frame clones and misses some; the assay was immunoSEQ multiplex PCR. The data hold fewer than 40,000 clones, with about 80% observed a single time. The study, taken as a whole, reports: Most patients, 85% to 95%, showed vaccine-induced immune responses.

Time point of the sample: week 47, end of study. What each vaccine dose contained was 300 ug of mutant IDH1 20-mer peptide, accompanied by topical imiquimod. This CDR3 has 13 amino acids. The ends were cut back, 6 bases at V and 4 bases at J, with 12 bases in the middle. The V gene's germline CDR1 is MNHEY and CDR2 SVGAGI. Sequenced here: PBMCs, sampled from a glioma patient whose treatment included an IDH1 peptide vaccine. This TCR was recovered from a man aged 30-40 years with glioma. The rearrangement uses TRBV6-5 and TRBJ1-1; D is unresolved. The CDR3 DNA follows: TGTGCCAGCAGATCCCCCCCGGGCACTGAAGCTTTCTTT. Its translation: CASRSPPGTEAFF.